The rows below give T cell receptor beta chains drawn from one sample of a study of beta chain features in type 1 diabetes. This table comes from immunoSEQ multiplex PCR, and its TCRdb copy is limited to in-frame clones, with some not included. In the table there are roughly 340,000 clones, about 12% of which are singletons. Sequencing input: naive CD4+ T cells from blood. The receptors shown here come from a woman younger than 35 with type 1 diabetes. Both conserved end residues are part of each CDR3. D genes are given only for firm matches. Clone size appears in some rows only: once, few, many, or a class for an expanded clone.

TRBJ2-1	TRBD2	-	TRBV19	CASSLRLAGEFYNEQFF	TGTGCCAGTAGTCTACGACTAGCGGGGGAGTTCTACAATGAGCAGTTCTTC
TRBJ1-5	-	-	TRBV4-3	CASSQDRTEHF	TGCGCCAGCAGCCAAGACAGAACCGAGCATTTT
TRBJ2-3	TRBD2	-	TRBV5-1	CASSFSGTSDPDTQYF	TGCGCCAGCAGCTTCTCCGGGACTAGCGACCCAGATACGCAGTATTTT
TRBJ2-7	TRBD2	few	TRBV5-1	CASSSSTSGRVQYF	TGCGCCAGCAGCAGCTCGACTAGCGGGAGGGTGCAGTACTTC
TRBJ2-3	TRBD2	once	TRBV5-6	CASSSPSGRATDTQYF	TGTGCCAGCAGCTCCCCTAGCGGGAGGGCTACAGATACGCAGTATTTT
TRBJ1-6	-	-	TRBV9	CASSNLGRGRYNSPLHF	TGTGCCAGCAGCAATCTTGGACGCGGGAGGTATAATTCACCCCTCCACTTT
TRBJ1-2	-	few	TRBV4-1	CASSHPAVNYGYTF	TGCGCCAGCAGTCACCCGGCGGTTAACTATGGCTACACCTTC
TRBJ2-2	-	-	TRBV7-2	CASSLGGTNTGELFF	TGTGCCAGCAGCTTAGGCGGGACCAACACCGGGGAGCTGTTTTTT
TRBJ2-7	TRBD2	-	TRBV13	CASSLSAGGGLKQYF	TGTGCCAGCAGCTTATCGGCGGGGGGAGGCCTGAAGCAGTACTTC
TRBJ1-1	TRBD1	-	TRBV18	CASSPRTGGTEAFF	TGTGCCAGCTCACCGCGGACAGGGGGCACTGAAGCTTTCTTT
TRBJ1-2	-	few	TRBV7-2	CASSLRHGSYYGYTF	TGTGCCAGCAGCTTGAGGCACGGCAGCTACTATGGCTACACCTTC
TRBJ1-5	-	few	TRBV4-3	CASSPDSSNQPQHF	TGCGCCAGCAGCCCAGACAGTAGCAATCAGCCCCAGCATTTT
TRBJ2-6	TRBD1	-	TRBV4-1	CASSPGTGAGGANVLTF	TGCGCCAGCAGCCCCGGGACAGGGGCGGGTGGGGCCAACGTCCTGACTTTC
TRBJ2-1	TRBD2	-	TRBV14	CASSQVRGGDEQFF	TGTGCCAGCAGCCAAGTTCGGGGGGGAGATGAGCAGTTCTTC
TRBJ2-2	-	-	TRBV25-1	CASTLNTGELFF	TGTGCCAGCACTTTGAACACCGGGGAGCTGTTTTTT
TRBJ1-4	-	-	TRBV7-2	CASSFGGIDEKLFF	TGTGCCAGCAGCTTTGGGGGGATAGATGAAAAACTGTTTTTT
TRBJ1-2	TRBD1	-	TRBV6-5	CASRDAKDRAYGYTF	TGTGCCAGCAGAGACGCCAAGGACAGGGCCTATGGCTACACCTTC
TRBJ2-5	TRBD2	few	TRBV9	CASNPGTSGTGTQYF	TGTGCCAGCAACCCAGGGACTAGCGGGACGGGGACCCAGTACTTC
TRBJ2-6	-	few	TRBV2	CASSGTGANVLTF	TGTGCCAGCAGCGGGACTGGGGCCAACGTCCTGACTTTC
TRBJ2-4	TRBD2	few	TRBV4-3	CASSQDFQRGANRRAKNIQYF	TGCGCCAGCAGCCAAGATTTCCAGCGGGGGGCCAACCGAAGGGCCAAAAACATTCAGTACTTC
TRBJ2-3	-	-	TRBV4-2	CASSQEGAQRTDTQYF	TGTGCCAGCAGCCAAGAGGGGGCCCAACGCACAGATACGCAGTATTTT
TRBJ1-2	TRBD1	-	TRBV7-2	CASSFRETGGNYGYTF	TGTGCCAGCAGCTTTAGGGAAACAGGGGGCAACTATGGCTACACCTTC
TRBJ1-5	TRBD1	-	TRBV5-1	CASSLGTGNGNQPQHF	TGCGCCAGCAGCTTGGGGACAGGGAATGGCAATCAGCCCCAGCATTTT
TRBJ1-1	TRBD1	-	TRBV19	CASTRGMMNTEAFF	TGTGCCAGTACCAGGGGGATGATGAACACTGAAGCTTTCTTT
TRBJ2-3	TRBD2	-	TRBV7-9	CASSPPQSGGNTQYF	TGTGCCAGCAGTCCTCCGCAGAGCGGGGGGAATACGCAGTATTTT
TRBJ1-1	-	few	TRBV29-1	CSGGRESNTEAFF	TGCAGCGGGGGGCGGGAGTCGAACACTGAAGCTTTCTTT
TRBJ2-7	TRBD2	-	TRBV28	CASSAAGAQFGYEQYF	TGTGCCAGCAGCGCAGCGGGAGCCCAATTCGGGTACGAGCAGTACTTC
TRBJ1-2	TRBD1	-	TRBV2	CASSERQGNGYTF	TGTGCCAGCAGTGAACGACAGGGGAATGGCTACACCTTC
TRBJ1-5	-	few	TRBV7-9	CASSPNNNQPQHF	TGTGCCAGCAGCCCAAACAACAATCAGCCCCAGCATTTT
TRBJ2-2	TRBD2	once	TRBV25-1	CASSEGGSTGTGELFF	TGTGCCAGCAGTGAGGGAGGGTCTACGGGGACCGGGGAGCTGTTTTTT
TRBJ2-6	-	-	TRBV7-9	CASSVPGSGANVLTF	TGTGCCAGCAGCGTCCCCGGGTCTGGGGCCAACGTCCTGACTTTC
TRBJ1-2	-	few	TRBV20-1	CSARIGHGYTF	TGCAGTGCTAGAATTGGGCATGGCTACACCTTC
TRBJ1-2	TRBD1	few	TRBV28	CASNTGVYGYTF	TGTGCCAGCAACACAGGGGTCTATGGCTACACCTTC
TRBJ1-1	-	-	TRBV29-1	CSGAHRVTEAFF	TGCAGCGGGGCCCACAGGGTCACTGAAGCTTTCTTT
TRBJ2-2	TRBD2	-	TRBV11-2	CASRTGLAGSGELFF	TGTGCCAGCAGGACGGGACTAGCGGGTTCCGGGGAGCTGTTTTTT
TRBJ2-7	-	-	TRBV15	CATSRDPGSYEQYF	TGTGCCACCAGCAGAGATCCGGGGTCCTACGAGCAGTACTTC
TRBJ1-4	-	-	TRBV6-5	CASSYGGTNEKLFF	TGTGCCAGCAGTTACGGTGGCACTAATGAAAAACTGTTTTTT
TRBJ2-2	-	few	TRBV21-1	CASPEPRVFPTGELFF	TGTGCCAGCCCGGAGCCCAGGGTCTTCCCCACCGGGGAGCTGTTTTTT
TRBJ2-5	-	few	TRBV7-2	CASSFSTVQGETQYF	TGTGCCAGCAGCTTCTCGACAGTCCAAGGGGAGACCCAGTACTTC
TRBJ2-7	-	-	TRBV4-1	CASSQAGGSYEQYF	TGCGCCAGCAGCCAGGCAGGGGGGTCCTACGAGCAGTACTTC
TRBJ2-1	TRBD2	-	TRBV6-5	CASRDGGAGEQFF	TGTGCCAGCAGGGACGGGGGGGCAGGTGAGCAGTTCTTC
TRBJ2-3	-	-	TRBV13	CASSLQARGTDTQYF	TGTGCCAGCAGCTTACAGGCTCGAGGCACAGATACGCAGTATTTT
TRBJ1-6	TRBD1	few	TRBV5-4	CASSTLQGAGSPLHF	TGTGCCAGCAGCACCCTACAGGGGGCGGGATCACCCCTCCACTTT
TRBJ2-5	-	-	TRBV20-1	CSAINQETQYF	TGCAGTGCTATCAACCAAGAGACCCAGTACTTC
TRBJ2-1	-	-	TRBV28	CAIMTGTYNEQFF	TGTGCCATCATGACAGGCACCTACAATGAGCAGTTCTTC
TRBJ2-1	TRBD1	-	TRBV19	CASSIEGQGYNEQFF	TGTGCCAGTAGTATAGAGGGACAGGGTTACAATGAGCAGTTCTTC
TRBJ2-1	TRBD2	few	TRBV30	CAWSLGRAWFF	TGTGCCTGGAGTCTCGGGAGGGCCTGGTTCTTC
TRBJ2-7	-	few	TRBV11-2	CASSLALSPSYEQYF	TGTGCCAGCAGCTTAGCCCTGAGTCCCTCCTACGAGCAGTACTTC
TRBJ2-3	TRBD2	few	TRBV2	CASSPLSGSADTQYF	TGTGCCAGCAGTCCTCTGAGCGGGAGTGCAGATACGCAGTATTTT
TRBJ1-6	-	-	TRBV5-4	CASSLAGVYNSPLHF	TGTGCCAGCAGCTTGGCCGGGGTGTATAATTCACCCCTCCACTTT
TRBJ1-4	-	-	TRBV7-9	CASSPRGFEKLFF	TGTGCCAGCAGCCCGCGGGGGTTTGAAAAACTGTTTTTT
TRBJ1-1	-	few	TRBV5-4	CASSFGTEAFF	TGTGCCAGCAGCTTCGGGACAGAAGCTTTCTTT
TRBJ2-5	TRBD1	few	TRBV5-1	CASSLAGGRETQYF	TGCGCCAGCAGCTTGGCAGGGGGCCGGGAGACCCAGTACTTC
TRBJ2-1	-	-	TRBV7-3	CASSLTATQGYNEQFF	TGTGCCAGCAGCTTAACTGCCACTCAGGGGTACAATGAGCAGTTCTTC
TRBJ1-2	-	-	TRBV14	CASSRDAGRGGYTF	TGTGCCAGCAGTCGGGACGCCGGGCGGGGTGGCTACACCTTC
TRBJ1-1	-	few	TRBV27	CASSLTRNTEAFF	TGTGCCAGCAGTTTAACTCGGAACACTGAAGCTTTCTTT
TRBJ2-5	-	-	TRBV5-1	CASRLTGIQETQYF	TGCGCCAGCAGATTAACAGGGATACAAGAGACCCAGTACTTC